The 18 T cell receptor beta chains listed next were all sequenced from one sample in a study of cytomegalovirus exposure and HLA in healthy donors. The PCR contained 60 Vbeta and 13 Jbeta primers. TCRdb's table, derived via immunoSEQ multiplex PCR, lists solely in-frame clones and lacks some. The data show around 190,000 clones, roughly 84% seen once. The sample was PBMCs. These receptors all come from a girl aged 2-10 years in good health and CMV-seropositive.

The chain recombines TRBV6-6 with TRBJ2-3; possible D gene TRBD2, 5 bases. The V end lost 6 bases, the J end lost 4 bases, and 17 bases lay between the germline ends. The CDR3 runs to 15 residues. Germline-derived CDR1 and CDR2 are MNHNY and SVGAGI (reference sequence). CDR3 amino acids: CASSSAAQTADTQYF. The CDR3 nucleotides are TGTGCCAGCAGCTCAGCGGCTCAGACTGCAGATACGCAGTATTTT.

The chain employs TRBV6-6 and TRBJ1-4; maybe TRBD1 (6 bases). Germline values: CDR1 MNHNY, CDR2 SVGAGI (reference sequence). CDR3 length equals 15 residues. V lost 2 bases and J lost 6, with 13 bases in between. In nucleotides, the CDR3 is TGTGCCAGCAGTTACCCCAGGGGTGAGGATGAAAAACTGTTTTTT. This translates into CASSYPRGEDEKLFF.

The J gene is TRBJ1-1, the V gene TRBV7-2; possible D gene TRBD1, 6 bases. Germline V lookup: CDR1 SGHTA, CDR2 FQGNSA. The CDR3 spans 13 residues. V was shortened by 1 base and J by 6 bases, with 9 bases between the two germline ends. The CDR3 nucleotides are TGTGCCAGCAGCTTAGTTAGACAGGCTGAAGCTTTCTTT. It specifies CASSLVRQAEAFF.

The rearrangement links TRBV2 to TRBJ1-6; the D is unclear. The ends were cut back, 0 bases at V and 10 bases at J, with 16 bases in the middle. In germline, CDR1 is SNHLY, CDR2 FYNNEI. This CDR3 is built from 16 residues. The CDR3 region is CASSEAGSQAMSPLHF. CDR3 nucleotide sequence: TGTGCCAGCAGTGAAGCTGGAAGCCAGGCAATGTCACCCCTCCACTTT.

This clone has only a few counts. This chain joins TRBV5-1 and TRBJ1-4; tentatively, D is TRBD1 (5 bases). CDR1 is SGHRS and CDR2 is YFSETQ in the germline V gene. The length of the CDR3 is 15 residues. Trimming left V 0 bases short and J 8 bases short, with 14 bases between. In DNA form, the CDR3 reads TGCGCCAGCAGCTTGGAGGGGACTAGGGAGGAAAAACTGTTTTTT. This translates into CASSLEGTREEKLFF.

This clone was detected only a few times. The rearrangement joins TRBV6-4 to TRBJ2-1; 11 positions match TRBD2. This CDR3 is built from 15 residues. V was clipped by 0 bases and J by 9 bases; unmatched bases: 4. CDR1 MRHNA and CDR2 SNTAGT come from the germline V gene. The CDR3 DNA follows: TGTGCCAGCAGTGACTCAACTAGCGGGAGTAGTGAGCAGTTCTTC. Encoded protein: CASSDSTSGSSEQFF.

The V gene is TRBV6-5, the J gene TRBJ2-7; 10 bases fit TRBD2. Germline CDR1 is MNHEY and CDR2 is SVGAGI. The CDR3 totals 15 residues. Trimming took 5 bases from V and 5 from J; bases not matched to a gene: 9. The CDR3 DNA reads TGTGCCAGCAGTGTCAGGGCTAGCGGGAGCGACGAGCAGTACTTC. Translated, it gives CASSVRASGSDEQYF.

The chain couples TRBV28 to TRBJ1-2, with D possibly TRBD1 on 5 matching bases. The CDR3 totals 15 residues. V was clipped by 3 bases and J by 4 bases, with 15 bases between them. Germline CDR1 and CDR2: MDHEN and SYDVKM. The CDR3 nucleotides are TGTGCCAGCAGTTTCGGGGGTAGGGGTTTCTATGGCTACACCTTC. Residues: CASSFGGRGFYGYTF.

The CDR3 nucleotides are TGTGCCAGCAGCTTAGCTTGGGGGGAAGACACCGGGGAGCTGTTTTTT. It codes for CASSLAWGEDTGELFF. V and J are TRBV7-8 and TRBJ2-2, with D perhaps TRBD2 (6 bases). Trimming took 0 bases from V and 3 from J, leaving 11 bases between them. The CDR3 is made up of 16 amino acids. CDR1 and CDR2 (germline): SGHVS, FQNEAQ. Filled out from reference TRBV7-8 and TRBJ2-2, the complete variable domain reads GAGVSQSPRYKVAKRGQDVALRCDPISGHVSLFWYQQALGQGPEFLTYFQNEAQLDKSGLPSDRFFAERPEGSVSTLKIQRTQQEDSAVYLCASSLAWGEDTGELFFGEGSRLTVL.

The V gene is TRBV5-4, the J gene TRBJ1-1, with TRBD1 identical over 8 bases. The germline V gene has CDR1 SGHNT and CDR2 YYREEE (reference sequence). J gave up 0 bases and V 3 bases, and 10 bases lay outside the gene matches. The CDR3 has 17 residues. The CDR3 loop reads CASSSSPGTGMNTEAFF. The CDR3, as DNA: TGTGCCAGCAGCTCCTCCCCCGGGACAGGAATGAACACTGAAGCTTTCTTT.

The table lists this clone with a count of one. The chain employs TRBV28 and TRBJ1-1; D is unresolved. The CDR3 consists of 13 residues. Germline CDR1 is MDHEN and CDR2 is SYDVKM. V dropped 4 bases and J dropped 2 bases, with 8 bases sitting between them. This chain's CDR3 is CASSYARNTEAFF. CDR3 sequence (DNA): TGTGCCAGCAGTTACGCCAGAAACACTGAAGCTTTCTTT.

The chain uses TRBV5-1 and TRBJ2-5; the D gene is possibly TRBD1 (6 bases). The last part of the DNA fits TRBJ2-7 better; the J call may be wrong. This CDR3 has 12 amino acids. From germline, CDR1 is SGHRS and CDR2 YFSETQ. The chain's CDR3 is CASRQGSREQYF. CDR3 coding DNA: TGCGCCAGCAGACAGGGATCCCGCGAGCAGTACTTC.

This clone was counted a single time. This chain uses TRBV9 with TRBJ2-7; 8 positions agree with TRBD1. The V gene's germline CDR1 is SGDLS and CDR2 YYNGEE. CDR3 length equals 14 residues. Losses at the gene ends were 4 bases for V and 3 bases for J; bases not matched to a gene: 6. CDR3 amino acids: CASSPGDRRYEQYF. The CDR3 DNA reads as TGTGCCAGCAGCCCAGGGGACAGGCGCTACGAGCAGTACTTC. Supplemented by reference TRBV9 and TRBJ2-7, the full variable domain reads DSGVTQTPKHLITATGQRVTLRCSPRSGDLSVYWYQQSLDQGLQFLIQYYNGEERAKGNILERFSAQQFPDLHSELNLSSLELGDSALYFCASSPGDRRYEQYFGPGTRLTVT.

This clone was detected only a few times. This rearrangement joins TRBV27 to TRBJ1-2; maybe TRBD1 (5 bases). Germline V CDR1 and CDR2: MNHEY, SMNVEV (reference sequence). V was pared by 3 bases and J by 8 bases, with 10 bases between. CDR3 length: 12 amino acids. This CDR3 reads CASSFLGGGYTF. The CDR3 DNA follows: TGTGCCAGCAGTTTCCTGGGGGGGGGCTACACCTTC.

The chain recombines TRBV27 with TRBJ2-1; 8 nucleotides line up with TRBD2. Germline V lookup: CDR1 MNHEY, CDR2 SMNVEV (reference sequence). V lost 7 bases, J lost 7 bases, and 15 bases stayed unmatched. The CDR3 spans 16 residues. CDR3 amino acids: CASTMSAGEFWNEQFF. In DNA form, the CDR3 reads TGTGCCAGCACTATGTCAGCGGGAGAATTCTGGAATGAGCAGTTCTTC.

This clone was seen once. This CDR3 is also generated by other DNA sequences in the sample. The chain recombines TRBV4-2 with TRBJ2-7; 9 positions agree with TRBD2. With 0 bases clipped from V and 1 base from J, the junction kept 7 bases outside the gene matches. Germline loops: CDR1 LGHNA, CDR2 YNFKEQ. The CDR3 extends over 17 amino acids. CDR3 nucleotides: TGTGCCAGCAGCCAAGACACCCTGGCGGGGGGGTCCTACGAGCAGTACTTC. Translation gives CASSQDTLAGGSYEQYF.

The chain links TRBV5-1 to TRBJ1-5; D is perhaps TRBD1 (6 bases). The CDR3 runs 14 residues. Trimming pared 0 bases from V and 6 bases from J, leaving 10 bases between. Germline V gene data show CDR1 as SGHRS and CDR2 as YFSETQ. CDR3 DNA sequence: TGCGCCAGCAGCTTGGGGGGGCAGGGTCAGCCCCAGCATTTT. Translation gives CASSLGGQGQPQHF.

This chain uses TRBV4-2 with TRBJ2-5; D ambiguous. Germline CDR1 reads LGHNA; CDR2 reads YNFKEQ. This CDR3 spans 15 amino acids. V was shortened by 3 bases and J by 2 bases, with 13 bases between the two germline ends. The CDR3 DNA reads TGTGCCAGCAGCCAGGCCCCACGCGGACAAGAGACCCAGTACTTC. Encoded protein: CASSQAPRGQETQYF.